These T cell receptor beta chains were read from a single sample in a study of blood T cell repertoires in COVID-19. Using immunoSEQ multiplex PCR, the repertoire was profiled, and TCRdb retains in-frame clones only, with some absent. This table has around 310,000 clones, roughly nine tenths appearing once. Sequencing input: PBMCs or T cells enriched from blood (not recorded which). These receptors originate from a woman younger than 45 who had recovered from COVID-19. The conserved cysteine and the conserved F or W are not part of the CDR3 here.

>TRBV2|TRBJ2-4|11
ASSRTGENIQY
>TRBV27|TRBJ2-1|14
ASSLNHHSGYNEQF
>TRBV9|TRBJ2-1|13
ASSVGTSGNDEQF
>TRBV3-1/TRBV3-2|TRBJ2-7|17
ASSQEPGATSGRYHEQY
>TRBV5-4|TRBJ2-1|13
ASSLEWGGTGEQF
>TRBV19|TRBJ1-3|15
ASSMGQVGASGNTIY
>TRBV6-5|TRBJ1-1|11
ASSRTGESGAF
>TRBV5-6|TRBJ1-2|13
ASSLGAGGRYGYT
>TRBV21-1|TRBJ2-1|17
ASSKVLGGRNGSYNEQF
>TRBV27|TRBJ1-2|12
ASSSQGTTDGYT
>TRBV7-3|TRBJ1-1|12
ASSPRGANTEAF
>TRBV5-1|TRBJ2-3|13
ASSHGQGGTDTQY
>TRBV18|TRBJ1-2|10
ASSPGQGDYT
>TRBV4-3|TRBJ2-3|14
ASSHVNRLVTDTQY
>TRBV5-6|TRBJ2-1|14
ASSSLTLRSYNEQF
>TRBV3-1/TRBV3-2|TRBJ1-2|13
ASSSAYGAAGGYT
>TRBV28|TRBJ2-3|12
ASTPLEGTDTQY
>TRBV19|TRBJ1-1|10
ASSPQGAEAF
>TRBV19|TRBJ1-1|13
ATSAGSLTDTEAF
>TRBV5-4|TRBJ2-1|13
ASSFPSGPHNEQF
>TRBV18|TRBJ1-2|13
ASSPNPGRDYGYT
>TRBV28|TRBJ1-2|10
ASSNSGYGYT
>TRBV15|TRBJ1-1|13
ATSTRAPRNTEAF
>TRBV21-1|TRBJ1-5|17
ASSSPWDRGGDSNQPQH
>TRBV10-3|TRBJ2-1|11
AIRGQGMNEQF
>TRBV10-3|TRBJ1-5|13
AISESRTGYQPQH
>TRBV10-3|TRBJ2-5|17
AISDQIAGLAGEGGTQY
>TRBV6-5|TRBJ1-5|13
ASSYARDSNQPQH
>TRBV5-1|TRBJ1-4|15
ASSLGQGFATNEKLF
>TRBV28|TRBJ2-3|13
ASSFTGAGTDTQY
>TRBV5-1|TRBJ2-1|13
ASSMGLARHNEQF
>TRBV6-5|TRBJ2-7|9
ASSSGTGIY
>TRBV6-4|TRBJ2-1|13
ASISAGPVYNEQF
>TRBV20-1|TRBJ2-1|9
SASNYNEQF
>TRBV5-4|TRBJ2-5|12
ASRGLAGGETQY
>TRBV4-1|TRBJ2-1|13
ASSSLTSRYDEQF
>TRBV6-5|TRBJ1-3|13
ASSRTGASGNTIY
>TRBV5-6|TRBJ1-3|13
ASSLAGLTGNTIY
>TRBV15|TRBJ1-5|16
ATSRGQGALSGDQPQH
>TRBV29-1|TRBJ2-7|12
SVAHGDRPYEQY
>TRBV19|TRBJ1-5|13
ASSTQVGSNQPQH
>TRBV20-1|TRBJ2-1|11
SASSGSSGEQF
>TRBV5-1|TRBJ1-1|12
ASGDRTWNTEAF
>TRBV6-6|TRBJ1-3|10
ASRGPGNTIY
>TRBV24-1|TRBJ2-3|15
ATSDWGLKTGRNTQY
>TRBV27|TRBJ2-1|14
ASSLDGTSGYNEQF
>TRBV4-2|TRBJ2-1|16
ASSQLGLAGGSYNEQF
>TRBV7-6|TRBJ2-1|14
ASSPSTGSSYNEQF
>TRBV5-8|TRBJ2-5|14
ASSLVSWTGPETQY
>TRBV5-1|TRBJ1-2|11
ASNEAEGYGYT
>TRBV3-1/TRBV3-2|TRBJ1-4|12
ASSPSAGGEKLF
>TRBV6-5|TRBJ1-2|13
ASAVRGAPNYGYT
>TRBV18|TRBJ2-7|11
ASSPSGGYEQY